What follows are 26 T cell receptor beta chains derived from one specimen sequenced in a study of shared clonotypes between healthy human individuals. Method: immunoSEQ multiplex PCR; TCRdb's copy keeps in-frame clones and lacks some. This sample has roughly 1.5 million clones, with approximately 98% found just once. Sequenced: naive CD4+ T cells sorted from blood. Subset indicated: CD45RA+ positively selected. These receptors originate from a man between 25 and 39 years old in good health.

V is TRBV30 and J is TRBJ2-5; 14 bases match TRBD2. The CDR3 is 17 amino acids. V lost 0 bases, J lost 7 bases, and 10 bases stayed unmatched. Germline V gives CDR1 GTSNPN, CDR2 SVGIG (reference sequence). CDR3 region: CAWSVIGTSGRGGTQYF. CDR3 DNA sequence: TGTGCCTGGAGTGTTATCGGGACTAGCGGGAGAGGGGGGACCCAGTACTTC.

This chain joins TRBV18 and TRBJ2-7; 14 nucleotides line up with TRBD2. Germline-derived CDR1 and CDR2 are KGHSH and LQKENI. V shed 5 bases and J 3 bases; nucleotides not matched to a gene: 15. There are 19 residues in the CDR3. The CDR3 DNA reads TGTGCCAGCTCATTTGATCCGGGACTAGCGGGAGAATTTTTCTACGAGCAGTACTTC. Amino acid sequence: CASSFDPGLAGEFFYEQYF.

J is TRBJ2-1 and V is TRBV5-4; the D is unclear. CDR3 size: 11 residues. Germline CDR1 is SGHNT and CDR2 is YYREEE (reference sequence). V was pared by 3 bases and J by 8 bases, with 6 bases between. In DNA form, the CDR3 reads TGTGCCAGCAGCTCCCTCTATGAGCAGTTCTTC. This translates into CASSSLYEQFF.

The chain has TRBV11-3 and TRBJ2-2; D is unresolved. V lost 5 bases to trimming and J lost 6 bases, with 13 bases between them. In germline, CDR1 is SGHNT, CDR2 YENEEA. The CDR3 has 14 amino acids. The CDR3 sequence is CASSLRPAAGELFF. The CDR3 DNA is TGTGCCAGCAGCCTCAGACCCGCCGCCGGGGAGCTGTTTTTT.

The chain couples TRBV11-1 to TRBJ2-5, with a possible D match to TRBD1 (6 bases). Looked up from germline, CDR1 is SGHAT and CDR2 is FQDESV (reference sequence). Trimming removed 7 bases at V and 5 bases at J, with 17 bases between. This CDR3 spans 14 amino acids. The CDR3 region has the DNA TGTGCCAGCAATGCGGACAGATGGCACGAGACCCAGTACTTC. It is translated as CASNADRWHETQYF.

The V gene is TRBV5-5, the J gene TRBJ2-7; 11 bases are a match to TRBD2. In germline, CDR1 is SGHKS, CDR2 YYEKEE (reference sequence). Trimming removed 0 bases from V and 3 bases from J; junction bases left unmatched: 8. This CDR3 is built from 17 residues. In nucleotides, the CDR3 is TGTGCCAGCAGCTTGGGACTAGCGGGAACCCCCGGCTACGAGCAGTACTTC. It codes for CASSLGLAGTPGYEQYF.

The chain joins TRBV5-1 to TRBJ2-5, with TRBD1 identical over 8 bases. CDR1 and CDR2 from the germline V gene are SGHRS and YFSETQ. With 4 bases clipped from V and 5 bases from J, the junction kept 10 bases outside the gene matches. This CDR3 spans 15 amino acids. This CDR3 reads CASSPDRGSLETQYF. The CDR3 DNA follows: TGCGCCAGCAGCCCCGACAGGGGAAGTTTGGAGACCCAGTACTTC.

The chain links TRBV9 to TRBJ1-4; tentatively, D is TRBD1 (6 bases). Deletions cut 4 bases from V and 2 bases from J, with 21 bases between. This CDR3 is built from 18 residues. The germline gives CDR1 SGDLS, CDR2 YYNGEE. The CDR3 spells CASSPGALNLVTNEKLFF. CDR3 DNA sequence: TGTGCCAGCAGCCCGGGGGCGCTTAATCTCGTGACTAATGAAAAACTGTTTTTT.

This CDR3 is CASSSLKLNTEAFF. The DNA for the CDR3 is TGTGCCAGCAGCTCCCTCAAATTAAACACTGAAGCTTTCTTT. The rearrangement links TRBV5-6 to TRBJ1-1; D gene ambiguous. V lost 3 bases and J 2 bases, leaving 11 bases between the germline ends. The CDR3 length is 14 residues. Germline assignment: CDR1 SGHDT and CDR2 YYEEEE. The variable domain in full, completed from reference TRBV5-6 and TRBJ1-1, reads DAGVTQSPTHLIKTRGQQVTLRCSPKSGHDTVSWYQQALGQGPQFIFQYYEEEERQRGNFPDRFSGHQFPNYSSELNVNALLLGDSALYLCASSSLKLNTEAFFGQGTRLTVV.

The chain is built from TRBV30 and TRBJ2-5; D unresolved. The V end was cut by 2 bases, the J end by 2 bases, with 9 bases between. The CDR3 sequence is 13 residues long. Germline assignment: CDR1 GTSNPN and CDR2 SVGIG (reference sequence). The CDR3 sequence is CAWSSILQETQYF. The CDR3 nucleotides read TGTGCCTGGAGTTCGATATTACAAGAGACCCAGTACTTC.

The chain uses TRBV7-2 and TRBJ1-5, with D possibly being TRBD1 (5 bases). Germline loops: CDR1 SGHTA, CDR2 FQGNSA. The CDR3 is made up of 15 amino acids. V was cut by 2 bases and J by 6 bases, with 14 bases left in between. CDR3 region: CASSLTGTGGQPQHF. CDR3 DNA sequence: TGTGCCAGCAGCTTAACAGGCACCGGAGGTCAGCCCCAGCATTTT. The entire variable domain, with the rest obtained from reference TRBV7-2 and TRBJ1-5, is as follows: GAGVSQSPSNKVTEKGKDVELRCDPISGHTALYWYRQSLGQGLEFLIYFQGNSAPDKSGLPSDRFSAERTGGSVSTLTIQRTQQEDSAVYLCASSLTGTGGQPQHFGDGTRLSIL.

The chain uses TRBV7-2 and TRBJ1-5; no definite D call. The CDR3 contains 16 residues. CDR1 SGHTA and CDR2 FQGNSA come from the germline V gene. Trimming removed 6 bases from V and 2 bases from J, with 17 bases in between. The CDR3 sequence is CASREAGDYGNQPQHF. DNA for the CDR3: TGTGCCAGCAGGGAGGCCGGAGATTATGGCAATCAGCCCCAGCATTTT.

This chain uses TRBV27 with TRBJ1-2; TRBD1 is a possible D gene (5 bases). This CDR3 has 16 residues. Deletions cut 8 bases from V and 5 bases from J, with 24 bases between. Germline assignment: CDR1 MNHEY and CDR2 SMNVEV (reference sequence). The CDR3 nucleotides are TGTGCCAGCCTGCCCCGGACACCTACACCGAAATATGGCTACACCTTC. This sequence encodes CASLPRTPTPKYGYTF.

V is TRBV6-9 and J is TRBJ2-7; D possibly matches TRBD1 or TRBD2 (5 bases each). The CDR3 sequence is 14 residues long. Germline loops: CDR1 MNHGY, CDR2 SVAAGI. The germline V and J ends were trimmed by 6 bases and 0 bases, with 12 bases remaining between them. The CDR3 DNA reads TGTGCCAGCAGGCCGGGACCAAACTCCTACGAGCAGTACTTC. Amino acid sequence: CASRPGPNSYEQYF.

V and J are TRBV5-1 and TRBJ2-7; 10 bases match TRBD1. Trimming cost V 4 bases and J 1 base; bases outside gene matches: 11. The germline V gene encodes CDR1 SGHRS and CDR2 YFSETQ. The CDR3 sequence is 17 residues long. The DNA of the CDR3 is TGCGCCAGCAGCCCAAGGGTCGGACAGGGGGTTTCCTACGAGCAGTACTTC. It translates to CASSPRVGQGVSYEQYF.

The chain employs TRBV21-1 and TRBJ2-1; the table calls TRBD1, which could not be checked here. TRBV21-1 is a pseudogene. The CDR3 runs 24 residues. The CDR3 loop reads CASSKGCTAIQGWARVCSYNEQFF. CDR3 in DNA: TGTGCCAGCAGCAAAGGGTGCACCGCGATACAGGGTTGGGCCAGGGTTTGCTCCTACAATGAGCAGTTCTTC.

V is TRBV9 and J is TRBJ2-2, with D unclear. V was shortened by 1 base and J by 3 bases, with 7 bases between the two germline ends. The CDR3 runs 14 residues. The germline V gene has CDR1 SGDLS and CDR2 YYNGEE. CDR3 bases: TGTGCCAGCAGCGTAAGTCCCGACACCGGGGAGCTGTTTTTT. Encoded protein: CASSVSPDTGELFF.

This chain uses TRBV6-1 with TRBJ1-5; no firm D call. In germline, CDR1 is MNHNS, CDR2 SASEGT. The CDR3 has 15 residues. Between the trimmed V and J ends, which lost 0 bases and 4 bases, there was a span of 10 bases. CDR3: CASSEATAYNQPQHF. The CDR3 bases are TGTGCCAGCAGTGAAGCAACAGCCTATAATCAGCCCCAGCATTTT.

The rearrangement joins TRBV2 to TRBJ2-7, with D perhaps matching TRBD1 (5 bases). This CDR3 comprises 13 residues. V lost 6 bases, J lost 0 bases, and 9 bases lay in between. Germline V gene sequence: CDR1 SNHLY, CDR2 FYNNEI. CDR3 DNA: TGTGCCAGCAGCCAGGACACCTCCTACGAGCAGTACTTC. It translates to CASSQDTSYEQYF.

The chain combines TRBV4-3 with TRBJ2-3; 7 nucleotides line up with TRBD2. CDR3 size: 18 residues. Germline V gives CDR1 LGHNA, CDR2 YSLEER. Trimming at V came to 0 bases and at J to 0 bases, leaving 9 bases not matched to a gene. The CDR3 DNA reads TGCGCCAGCAGCCAAGACCTTCCCCTAGCGGCTAGCACAGATACGCAGTATTTT. Translated: CASSQDLPLAASTDTQYF.

V and J are TRBV18 and TRBJ2-7, with D perhaps matching TRBD1 or TRBD2 (5 bases each). The CDR3 loop spans 15 amino acids. The germline gives CDR1 KGHSH, CDR2 LQKENI. V lost 6 bases and J lost 7, with 22 bases in between. CDR3 sequence: CASSHEPGPKKEQYF. CDR3 DNA sequence: TGTGCCAGCTCTCATGAACCGGGACCGAAAAAGGAGCAGTACTTC. Full variable domain (missing parts from reference TRBV18 and TRBJ2-7): NAGVMQNPRHLVRRRGQEARLRCSPMKGHSHVYWYRQLPEEGLKFMVYLQKENIIDESGMPKERFSAEFPKEGPSILRIQQVVRGDSAAYFCASSHEPGPKKEQYFGPGTRLTVT.

The genes are TRBV18 and TRBJ2-3, with D possibly matching TRBD2 (6 bases). In germline, CDR1 is KGHSH, CDR2 LQKENI. This CDR3 is built from 17 residues. The germline V and J ends were trimmed by 3 bases and 6 bases, with 22 bases remaining between them. For the CDR3, the DNA is TGTGCCAGCTCACCGCGCCGGGACTCTCCAAAAGGGGATACGCAGTATTTT. Translated: CASSPRRDSPKGDTQYF. The variable domain in full, with the rest retrieved from reference TRBV18 and TRBJ2-3, is NAGVMQNPRHLVRRRGQEARLRCSPMKGHSHVYWYRQLPEEGLKFMVYLQKENIIDESGMPKERFSAEFPKEGPSILRIQQVVRGDSAAYFCASSPRRDSPKGDTQYFGPGTRLTVL.

The V call is TRBV5-1, the J call TRBJ2-2; no clear D gene. Germline V gene sequence: CDR1 SGHRS, CDR2 YFSETQ. The length of the CDR3 is 16 residues. V lost 0 bases and J lost 2, with 11 bases in between. CDR3 loop: CASSLGRQINTGELFF. CDR3 bases: TGCGCCAGCAGCTTGGGCCGACAAATCAACACCGGGGAGCTGTTTTTT.

The chain employs TRBV18 and TRBJ2-3; 7 bases align to TRBD1. The length of the CDR3 is 14 residues. Germline-derived CDR1 and CDR2 are KGHSH and LQKENI. The J segment lost 0 bases and the V segment lost 4 bases, leaving 1 base of the junction unmatched. The CDR3 DNA reads TGTGCCAGCTCACGGGACAGTAGCACAGATACGCAGTATTTT. Encoded protein: CASSRDSSTDTQYF.

The chain couples TRBV5-1 to TRBJ2-3; 13 bases align to TRBD2. Germline V gene sequence: CDR1 SGHRS, CDR2 YFSETQ. V trimming: 7 bases; J trimming: 7 bases; junction bases outside the gene matches: 3. The length of the CDR3 is 13 residues. CDR3 coding DNA: TGCGCCAGCCGGACTAGCGGGAGTAATACGCAGTATTTT. Its protein is CASRTSGSNTQYF. Together with reference TRBV5-1 and TRBJ2-3, the CDR3 gives the full variable domain: KAGVTQTPRYLIKTRGQQVTLSCSPISGHRSVSWYQQTPGQGLQFLFEYFSETQRNKGNFPGRFSGRQFSNSRSEMNVSTLELGDSALYLCASRTSGSNTQYFGPGTRLTVL.

This chain uses TRBV7-2 with TRBJ2-7; TRBD1 matches 8 bases. The V and J ends lost 5 bases and 7 bases, in that order; junction bases with no gene match: 10. Germline V CDR1 and CDR2: SGHTA, FQGNSA. The CDR3 runs 14 residues. CDR3 DNA sequence: TGTGCCAGCAGCATCGACAGGGGTCCAGGGGAGCAGTACTTC. This gives the protein CASSIDRGPGEQYF.